These 26 T cell receptor beta chains came from one sample sequenced in a study of T cell responses to AZD1222 COVID-19 vaccine. Assay used: immunoSEQ multiplex PCR; TCRdb lists only in-frame clones, some missing. Seen here are tens of thousands of clones, approximately 91% observed once, and the top ten hold about 20%. The source material was peripheral blood, sampled on day 0 of AZD1222 vaccination. Receptors originate from an adult in good health.

J is TRBJ2-1 and V is TRBV2, with 9 bases lining up with TRBD2. Germline V gene lookup returns CDR1 SNHLY and CDR2 FYNNEI. CDR3 length equals 14 residues. V was pared by 3 bases and J by 8 bases, with 5 bases of the junction left unmatched. CDR3 residues: CASSERGGRDEQFF. CDR3 nucleotides: TGTGCCAGCAGTGAGCGGGGGGGCCGGGATGAGCAGTTCTTC.

The DNA for the CDR3 is TGTGCCAGCCACAACCCCGGCTCCTACAATGAGCAGTTCTTC. Protein sequence: CASHNPGSYNEQFF. V is TRBV27 and J is TRBJ2-1; D is unclear. Germline V gene lookup returns CDR1 MNHEY and CDR2 SMNVEV (reference sequence). There are 14 residues in the CDR3. V was trimmed by 8 bases and J by 0 bases, leaving 11 bases between them.

V and J are TRBV27 and TRBJ2-7, with TRBD1 as a possible D gene (6 bases). This CDR3 contains 13 residues. The germline gives CDR1 MNHEY, CDR2 SMNVEV (reference sequence). V was shortened by 6 bases and J by 0 bases, with 9 bases between the two germline ends. The CDR3 bases are TGTGCCAGCAGGAGACAGGCCTCCTACGAGCAGTACTTC. Translating gives CASRRQASYEQYF.

The chain couples TRBV30 to TRBJ1-1, with no clear D. Trimming removed 0 bases from V and 1 base from J, with 6 bases in between. Germline V gene data show CDR1 as GTSNPN and CDR2 as SVGIG (reference sequence). CDR3 size: 13 residues. Here the CDR3 reads CAWSVQGNTEAFF. CDR3 nucleotide sequence: TGTGCCTGGAGTGTACAAGGGAACACTGAAGCTTTCTTT.

This rearrangement joins TRBV20-1 to TRBJ2-4, with D unclear. The length of the CDR3 is 11 residues. CDR1 and CDR2 (germline): DFQATT, SNEGSKA (reference sequence). The germline V and J ends were trimmed by 3 bases and 12 bases, with 12 bases remaining between them. The chain's CDR3 is CSASTATPQYF. Written as DNA, the CDR3 is TGCAGTGCTAGTACGGCCACTCCTCAGTACTTC.

J is TRBJ1-4 and V is TRBV9; D is ambiguous. The germline V and J ends were trimmed by 0 bases and 7 bases, with 19 bases remaining between them. CDR1 SGDLS and CDR2 YYNGEE come from the germline V gene. The length of the CDR3 is 17 residues. CDR3 sequence (DNA): TGTGCCAGCAGCGTAGGCAGGTCCCCCGAGGTCGGTGAAAAACTGTTTTTT. Translating gives CASSVGRSPEVGEKLFF.

This chain connects TRBV19 to TRBJ1-5, with D possibly being TRBD1 (6 bases). The CDR3 consists of 18 residues. Germline CDR1 and CDR2: LNHDA and SQIVND (reference sequence). The ends were cut back, 8 bases at V and 3 bases at J, with 26 bases in the middle. This CDR3 reads CASHPPGGSAYPNQPQHF. In nucleotides, the CDR3 is TGTGCCAGTCATCCCCCCGGGGGCAGTGCGTATCCCAATCAGCCCCAGCATTTT.

The chain combines TRBV3-1 (or the pseudogene TRBV3-2) with TRBJ1-1; TRBD1 aligns across 11 bases. Losses at the gene ends were 6 bases for V and 0 bases for J; bases not matched to a gene: 15. Germline V gene sequence: CDR1 LGHDT, CDR2 YNNKEL (reference sequence). The CDR3 is 19 amino acids. The DNA for the CDR3 is TGTGCCAGCAGAACCGGGACAGGGGGACCTGGTCGGGTGAACACTGAAGCTTTCTTT. Translated, it gives CASRTGTGGPGRVNTEAFF.

CDR3 residues: CASSHRSGTGGVQETQYF. The CDR3 coding sequence is TGTGCCAGCAGCCATCGTTCCGGGACAGGGGGGGTGCAAGAGACCCAGTACTTC. The chain employs TRBV7-2 and TRBJ2-5; 11 bases agree with TRBD1. Germline CDR1 reads SGHTA; CDR2 reads FQGNSA. The CDR3 totals 18 residues. V trimming: 5 bases; J trimming: 2 bases; junction bases outside the gene matches: 13.

A remark on this clone: The sample contains more than one DNA sequence encoding this CDR3. The gene calls are TRBV18 and TRBJ2-3, with 9 bases lining up with TRBD1. V trimming: 0 bases; J trimming: 1 base; junction bases outside the gene matches: 2. Germline-derived CDR1 and CDR2 are KGHSH and LQKENI. The CDR3 runs 16 residues. The CDR3, as DNA: TGTGCCAGCTCACCACCGACAGGGGGAGGCACAGATACGCAGTATTTT. Protein sequence: CASSPPTGGGTDTQYF.

The J gene is TRBJ2-7, the V gene TRBV24-1; D tentatively fits TRBD1 or TRBD2 (5 bases each). CDR3 length equals 15 residues. CDR1 is KGHDR and CDR2 is SFDVKD in the germline V gene. Trimming removed 3 bases from V and 2 bases from J, with 13 bases in between. In nucleotides, the CDR3 is TGTGCCACCAGTGATAATCGGGACGGCCCCTACGAGCAGTACTTC. It translates to CATSDNRDGPYEQYF.

This rearrangement joins TRBV3-1 (or the pseudogene TRBV3-2) to TRBJ2-5; perhaps TRBD1 as D (5 bases). Germline assignment: CDR1 LGHDT and CDR2 YNNKEL (reference sequence). Deletions cut 4 bases from V and 3 bases from J, with 6 bases between. The CDR3 is 12 amino acids. CDR3: CASSPTEETQYF. The CDR3 region has the DNA TGTGCCAGCAGCCCGACAGAAGAGACCCAGTACTTC.

The DNA of the CDR3 is TGTGCCAGCAGTTACGGGGGACAGGGGACGGCTTGGACTGAAGCTTTCTTT. This sequence encodes CASSYGGQGTAWTEAFF. The chain recombines TRBV6-2 or TRBV6-3 with TRBJ1-1; 10 bases match TRBD1. J was trimmed by 5 bases and V by 2 bases; bases with no gene match: 11. Germline V gene data show CDR1 as MNHEY and CDR2 as SVGEGT. The CDR3 contains 17 residues.

This sequence joins TRBV29-1 and TRBJ2-7; TRBD1 matches at 8 bases. Germline assignment: CDR1 SQVTM and CDR2 ANQGSEA. The V and J ends lost 4 bases and 2 bases, in that order; junction bases with no gene match: 7. CDR3 length: 14 residues. CDR3 protein: CSVGGGQGTYEQYF. DNA for the CDR3: TGCAGCGTTGGGGGTGGACAGGGTACCTACGAGCAGTACTTC.

The chain employs TRBV10-3 and TRBJ2-7; 8 positions agree with TRBD2. Germline V lookup: CDR1 ENHRY, CDR2 SYGVKD. Trimming took 6 bases from V and 5 from J; bases not matched to a gene: 3. There are 12 residues in the CDR3. The CDR3 is CAISGGVDEQYF. In DNA, the CDR3 is TGTGCCATCAGCGGGGGGGTCGACGAGCAGTACTTC.

This clone has a single count. The genes are TRBV7-2 and TRBJ1-1, with 7 bases that match TRBD1. This CDR3 spans 14 amino acids. V shed 5 bases and J 6 bases; nucleotides not matched to a gene: 9. Per germline, CDR1 SGHTA and CDR2 FQGNSA. The CDR3 here is CASSGQEYGAEAFF. In nucleotides, the CDR3 is TGTGCCAGCAGCGGACAGGAGTACGGAGCTGAAGCTTTCTTT.

This chain uses TRBV10-3 with TRBJ2-7, with D possibly TRBD2 on 5 matching bases. CDR3 length: 13 residues. Per germline, CDR1 ENHRY and CDR2 SYGVKD. V was trimmed by 6 bases and J by 3 bases, leaving 12 bases between them. The CDR3 nucleotides read TGTGCCATCAGGGGAGACCCGGGCTACGAGCAGTACTTC. Translation: CAIRGDPGYEQYF.

V and J are TRBV5-1 and TRBJ2-1, with 7 bases fitting TRBD1. V lost 2 bases, J lost 4 bases, and 6 bases stayed unmatched. The CDR3 length is 15 residues. The germline V gene has CDR1 SGHRS and CDR2 YFSETQ. CDR3 in DNA: TGCGCCAGCAGCTTCCGGGACAGCTTTTACAATGAGCAGTTCTTC. This translates into CASSFRDSFYNEQFF.

The chain combines TRBV19 with TRBJ2-3; a weak D match, TRBD1 (5 bases). V lost 1 base to trimming and J lost 0 bases, with 17 bases between them. Germline V gene lookup returns CDR1 LNHDA and CDR2 SQIVND (reference sequence). This CDR3 contains 18 residues. In DNA, the CDR3 is TGTGCCAGTAGTATAGGTCGTGGCAGGGAATACAGCACAGATACGCAGTATTTT. Translation gives CASSIGRGREYSTDTQYF. Full variable domain (missing parts from reference TRBV19 and TRBJ2-3): DGGITQSPKYLFRKEGQNVTLSCEQNLNHDAMYWYRQDPGQGLRLIYYSQIVNDFQKGDIAEGYSVSREKKESFPLTVTSAQKNPTAFYLCASSIGRGREYSTDTQYFGPGTRLTVL.

The chain uses TRBV5-1 and TRBJ1-5; the D is unclear. With 4 bases removed from V and 7 bases from J, the gap between germline ends came to 15 bases. CDR1 is SGHRS and CDR2 is YFSETQ in the germline V gene. This CDR3 region has 14 residues. CDR3 DNA: TGCGCCAGCAGCACCGGGGAGGGAGGCCAGCCCCAGCATTTT. It codes for CASSTGEGGQPQHF.

Of note for this clone: Its ends do not fully match the called genes, so a read error is possible. The V and J genes are TRBV29-1 and TRBJ2-1; D is possibly TRBD1 (6 bases). Per germline, CDR1 SQVTM and CDR2 ANQGSEA. The CDR3 spans 19 residues. The CDR3 DNA reads as TGCAGCGTGGAAGAACCACGGGCCCGGACAGCGAGCTCCTACAATGAGCAGTTCTTC. Protein: CSVEEPRARTASSYNEQFF.

The chain links TRBV6-5 to TRBJ1-4; the D is unclear. Germline assignment: CDR1 MNHEY and CDR2 SVGAGI. Between the trimmed V and J ends, which lost 7 bases and 5 bases, there was a span of 14 bases. This CDR3 region has 14 residues. The chain's CDR3 is CASKTNSLNEKLFF. CDR3 DNA sequence: TGTGCCAGCAAAACGAACAGCCTCAATGAAAAACTGTTTTTT.

The chain has TRBV7-9 and TRBJ2-5; 8 bases map to TRBD2. Per the germline V gene, CDR1 is SEHNR and CDR2 is FQNEAQ (reference sequence). The CDR3 extends over 15 amino acids. J gave up 1 base and V 3 bases, and 4 bases lay outside the gene matches. The CDR3 region is CASSFPRGGQETQYF. The CDR3 bases are TGTGCCAGCAGCTTCCCCCGGGGGGGCCAAGAGACCCAGTACTTC.

The chain uses TRBV5-1 and TRBJ1-4, with a possible D match to TRBD1 (6 bases). Trimming took 6 bases from V and 3 from J, leaving 12 bases between them. Germline CDR1 is SGHRS and CDR2 is YFSETQ. The CDR3 loop spans 14 amino acids. CDR3 amino acids: CASNRAGANEKLFF. CDR3 in DNA: TGCGCCAGCAACAGGGCGGGAGCTAATGAAAAACTGTTTTTT.

This chain's CDR3 is CASSFISSLTYNEQFF. In DNA, the CDR3 is TGTGCCAGCAGCTTTATTTCTAGCCTAACCTACAATGAGCAGTTCTTC. V is TRBV7-9 and J is TRBJ2-1; tentatively, D is TRBD2 (5 bases). Germline loops: CDR1 SEHNR, CDR2 FQNEAQ (reference sequence). The CDR3 covers 16 residues. Trimming took 3 bases from V and 2 from J, leaving 14 bases between them.

The chain joins TRBV18 to TRBJ2-1; no definite D call. This CDR3 contains 14 residues. With 0 bases removed from V and 2 bases from J, the gap between germline ends came to 5 bases. Germline CDR1 KGHSH, CDR2 LQKENI. In nucleotides, the CDR3 is TGTGCCAGCTCACCACCTGGCCCCTACAATGAGCAGTTCTTC. Amino acids: CASSPPGPYNEQFF.